Sequencing of this T cell receptor beta chain was carried out in a study of T cell clonality in common variable immunodeficiency. General study results and limits: CVID subjects had higher TCRbeta clonality than healthy controls, most marked in about a third. In common variable immunodeficiency, TCR beta chains reportedly carried fewer deletions and N-nucleotide insertions.

This clone was detected a few times. Its antigen is currently unknown. Blood samples were heparinized, 5 to 8 ml per donor. Control and CVID samples contributed equal amounts of genomic DNA. Data came from immunoSEQ multiplex PCR; TCRdb stores just in-frame clones and leaves some out. The sample contains about 28,000 clones, none of them singletons. Sequencing input: peripheral blood mononuclear cells. The sequence came from a human donor with common variable immunodeficiency.

CDR3: CSAREVAGARLNEQFF. The sequenced CDR3 bases are TGCAGTGCTAGAGAGGTAGCGGGGGCGAGACTGAATGAG. This sequence joins TRBV20-1 and TRBJ2-1, with 9 bases identical to TRBD2. The read ends 3 residues before the CDR3 terminus; that terminus is restored from the germline J gene. The ends lost 0 bases at V and 7 bases at J; junction bases unmatched: 10. The CDR3 runs 16 residues. Looked up from germline, CDR1 is DFQATT and CDR2 is SNEGSKA (reference sequence).